The source of this T cell receptor beta chain is a study of blood T cell repertoires in COVID-19 (dated by TCRdb to about 2020). Describing the broader study: Samples covering the acute and convalescent phases of COVID-19 were provided by collaborators in the United States, Italy and Spain. The prospective study material was composed of cDNA or gDNA derived from T cells, B-cell-depleted T cells, or PBMCs. The dataset comprised deeply sampled blood TCRbeta repertoires from subjects exposed to, actively infected with, or recovered from COVID-19. The repertoires were released in a freely available public database intended as a resource for research on the immune response to SARS-CoV-2. Samples came from the ongoing ImmuneRACE study (first 160 participants) plus 1,254 subjects from 6 global collaborators. A de-identified subject ID, COVID-19 status, age in years and sex were almost always included in the sample metadata. HLA class I and class II types, where available, came from metadata supplied by the sample provider rather than from assay-based typing.

The research as a whole found: The amount of clinical and demographic metadata varied by source and participant and was provided uncurated.

TCRbeta CDR3 regions were amplified from genomic DNA by means of the immunoSEQ Assay, a bias-controlled multiplex PCR. For the original study's pipeline: The number of nucleated cells in each sample was estimated by amplification of reference gene primers within the assay. Sequence reads were collapsed and filtered to measure the absolute abundance of every unique TCRbeta CDR3 rearrangement. For each sample, productive Simpson clonality was calculated by taking the square root of Simpson's diversity index across productive rearrangements. TCRdb's version of the immuneACCESS table is confined to in-frame rearrangements and falls short of the full clone set. An unresolved V gene accounts for under half of the shortfall where checked; the remainder is of unknown origin. Clone size and V and J calls were adopted from that table, with D and trimming inferred from the DNA. The table for this sample lists about 180,000 clones; approximately 80% of them were counted only once. The top ten clones comprise 13% to 15% of the sample.

With regard to this clone: What antigen it recognizes has not been identified. Per-base qualities were not stored, and no clone one base away is much larger.

Participants in the prospective study were enrolled through a virtual design, were aged roughly 18 to 100 years, and lived in 24 United States geographic areas. To assign participants to cohorts, the prospective study relied on clinical history that participants themselves reported in a screening survey and a study questionnaire. Exposed participants had been in contact, within 2 weeks of entering the study, with a person who had a PCR-confirmed or clinician-diagnosed case of COVID-19. In the prospective study, whole blood, serum and a nasopharyngeal or oropharyngeal swab were collected from each participant by mobile phlebotomists. Additional blood draws and questionnaires over an approximately two-month period could optionally be provided by prospective study participants. Blood samples from the prospective study were shipped frozen or at room temperature prior to DNA extraction. This TCR came from a man in his fifties or sixties who had been exposed to COVID-19. Sequencing was done on a sample of PBMCs or T cells enriched from blood (not recorded which).

This receptor has the CDR3 CAISEGQDSNQPQHF. The DNA reads as follows: TGTGCCATCAGTGAGGGACAGGATAGCAATCAGCCCCAGCATTTT. The chain was built from TRBV10-3 and TRBJ1-5; 7 bases in between match TRBD1. Germline trimming: 2 bases from V, 0 bases from J; junction bases outside gene matches: 1. Its CDR3 holds 15 amino acids, cysteine through phenylalanine. Just the 45-base CDR3 DNA is kept, in frame starting at base 1. CDR1 and CDR2 are drawn from the germline V gene: ENHRY, SYGVKD.